Listed here are 20 T cell receptor beta chains from one sample, sequenced in a study of cytomegalovirus exposure and HLA in healthy donors. Using immunoSEQ multiplex PCR, the repertoire was profiled, and TCRdb retains in-frame clones only, with some absent. The table includes about 200,000 clones, approximately 78% detected once. The specimen sequenced was PBMCs. These receptors all stem from a young woman in good health and CMV-seronegative.

V gene TRBV29-1 combines with J gene TRBJ1-1; the D is unclear. There are 12 residues in the CDR3. Looked up from germline, CDR1 is SQVTM and CDR2 is ANQGSEA. Between the trimmed V and J ends, which lost 4 bases and 1 base, there was a span of 7 bases. The CDR3 here is CSVGFRNTEAFF. CDR3 nucleotides: TGCAGCGTTGGCTTCAGGAACACTGAAGCTTTCTTT.

This rearrangement joins TRBV4-1 to TRBJ2-3, with unresolved D. The length of the CDR3 is 14 residues. V was shortened by 4 bases and J by 5 bases, with 13 bases between the two germline ends. CDR1 and CDR2 (germline): MGHRA, YSYEKL. CDR3 protein: CASSPTRRLDTQYF. CDR3 in DNA: TGCGCCAGCAGCCCGACTCGCCGCCTAGATACGCAGTATTTT.

The chain has TRBV5-6 and TRBJ2-7; 8 bases are a match to TRBD2. This CDR3 has 16 residues. CDR1 is SGHDT, CDR2 YYEEEE, per germline. The V segment lost 1 base and the J segment 5 bases; nucleotides outside the gene matches: 11. CDR3 nucleotides: TGTGCCAGCAGCTTGTTAGGCGGGGGGCCCGTAGACGAGCAGTACTTC. It yields the protein CASSLLGGGPVDEQYF. The variable domain in full, with the rest retrieved from reference TRBV5-6 and TRBJ2-7, is DAGVTQSPTHLIKTRGQQVTLRCSPKSGHDTVSWYQQALGQGPQFIFQYYEEEERQRGNFPDRFSGHQFPNYSSELNVNALLLGDSALYLCASSLLGGGPVDEQYFGPGTRLTVT.

This clone turned up a few times. The chain is built from TRBV10-3 and TRBJ1-6; no clear D gene. CDR3 length: 12 residues. The V end lost 4 bases, the J end lost 9 bases, and 7 bases lay between the germline ends. In germline, CDR1 is ENHRY, CDR2 SYGVKD. The CDR3 DNA sequence: TGTGCCATCAGTGGCCTGAGTTCACCCCTCCACTTT. It encodes CAISGLSSPLHF.

The chain carries TRBV29-1 and TRBJ1-1; D gene uncertain. Germline V gives CDR1 SQVTM, CDR2 ANQGSEA. Trimming took 4 bases from V and 6 from J, leaving 15 bases between them. The length of the CDR3 is 13 residues. The CDR3 loop reads CSVAASASSEAFF. The CDR3 DNA reads as TGCAGCGTTGCCGCCTCCGCCAGTTCTGAAGCTTTCTTT.

The V gene is TRBV2, the J gene TRBJ2-7, with a tentative D call TRBD2 (6 bases). CDR1 and CDR2 from the germline V gene are SNHLY and FYNNEI. V was cut by 3 bases and J by 7 bases, with 16 bases left in between. This CDR3 has 14 residues. CDR3 DNA: TGTGCCAGCAGTGAGGGGGACCTGGAGGGGGAGCAGTACTTC. It yields the protein CASSEGDLEGEQYF.

The genes are TRBV15 and TRBJ2-1; 7 bases are a match to TRBD2. The germline V gene has CDR1 LNHNV and CDR2 YYDKDF (reference sequence). This CDR3 has 15 amino acids. After removal of 2 bases from V and 9 bases from J, the junction contained 10 bases not matched to a gene. CDR3 in DNA: TGTGCCACCAGCAGACGGCGGGAGCTAGTGGGTGAGCAGTTCTTC. Translating gives CATSRRRELVGEQFF.

The sample holds one count of this clone. The J gene is TRBJ1-2, the V gene TRBV5-8; 8 positions agree with TRBD1. Looked up from germline, CDR1 is SGHTS and CDR2 is YDEGEE. The CDR3 totals 15 residues. The ends lost 4 bases at V and 4 bases at J; junction bases unmatched: 9. The CDR3 protein is CASSTQGEGGYGYTF. In DNA, the CDR3 is TGTGCCAGCAGCACACAGGGGGAAGGGGGCTATGGCTACACCTTC. The full variable domain, in which reference TRBV5-8 and TRBJ1-2 provide the parts outside the CDR3, is EAGVTQSPTHLIKTRGQQATLRCSPISGHTSVYWYQQALGLGLQFLLWYDEGEERNRGNFPPRFSGRQFPNYSSELNVNALELEDSALYLCASSTQGEGGYGYTFGSGTRLTVV.

The genes are TRBV2 and TRBJ2-5, with 12 bases fitting TRBD2. J gave up 3 bases and V 4 bases, and 3 bases lay outside the gene matches. The CDR3 length is 15 residues. Looked up from germline, CDR1 is SNHLY and CDR2 is FYNNEI. CDR3 amino acids: CASSGRLAGEETQYF. The CDR3 bases are TGTGCCAGCAGTGGGAGACTAGCGGGGGAAGAGACCCAGTACTTC.

The V call is TRBV6-1, the J call TRBJ2-7; no firm D call. This CDR3 is built from 11 residues. The ends were cut back, 6 bases at V and 2 bases at J, with 5 bases in the middle. CDR1 is MNHNS, CDR2 SASEGT, per germline. The CDR3 nucleotides are TGTGCCAGCAGGTCTCCCTACGAGCAGTACTTC. It is translated as CASRSPYEQYF.

This rearrangement joins TRBV7-6 to TRBJ2-3; TRBD2 agrees at 9 bases. Germline V lookup: CDR1 SGHVS, CDR2 FNYEAQ. With V trimmed by 5 bases and J by 1 base, 7 bases remained unmatched. The CDR3 spans 16 residues. The CDR3 region is CASSALAGSGTDTQYF. CDR3 in DNA: TGTGCCAGCAGCGCCCTAGCGGGGTCGGGCACAGATACGCAGTATTTT.

The chain uses TRBV11-2 and TRBJ1-1; D gene uncertain. The CDR3 contains 16 residues. Germline values: CDR1 SGHAT, CDR2 FQNNGV. The ends were cut back, 1 base at V and 1 base at J, with 13 bases in the middle. CDR3 region: CASSLGLGLGNTEAFF. The CDR3 nucleotides read TGTGCCAGCAGCTTAGGTCTAGGTCTAGGGAACACTGAAGCTTTCTTT.

V usage is TRBV7-6 and J usage is TRBJ2-1, with no clear D. V dropped 1 base and J dropped 7 bases, with 14 bases sitting between them. This CDR3 is built from 15 residues. CDR1 and CDR2 from the germline V gene are SGHVS and FNYEAQ. CDR3 residues: CASSLGETRWNEQFF. The CDR3 DNA is TGTGCCAGCAGCTTAGGAGAGACGCGGTGGAATGAGCAGTTCTTC. Full variable domain (missing parts from reference TRBV7-6 and TRBJ2-1): GAGVSQSPRYKVTKRGQDVALRCDPISGHVSLYWYRQALGQGPEFLTYFNYEAQQDKSGLPNDRFSAERPEGSISTLTIQRTEQRDSAMYRCASSLGETRWNEQFFGPGTRLTVL.

V usage is TRBV9 and J usage is TRBJ2-7; 8 nucleotides match TRBD2. CDR1 is SGDLS, CDR2 YYNGEE, per germline. This CDR3 region has 15 residues. J lost 5 bases, V lost 0 bases, and 7 bases had no gene match. CDR3 region: CASSVAGGFGDEQYF. The CDR3 coding sequence is TGTGCCAGCAGCGTAGCGGGAGGGTTTGGGGACGAGCAGTACTTC.

The J gene is TRBJ1-4, the V gene TRBV7-8; 7 bases line up with TRBD1. Looked up from germline, CDR1 is SGHVS and CDR2 is FQNEAQ. J lost 8 bases, V lost 4 bases, and 10 bases had no gene match. The CDR3 is 15 amino acids. The CDR3 is CASSYERTGGEKLFF. The CDR3 nucleotides read TGTGCCAGCAGCTACGAAAGGACAGGAGGGGAAAAACTGTTTTTT.

The V and J genes are TRBV30 and TRBJ2-7; no reliable D call. The germline V and J ends were trimmed by 1 base and 4 bases, with 11 bases remaining between them. The CDR3 is made up of 13 amino acids. Germline V lookup: CDR1 GTSNPN, CDR2 SVGIG (reference sequence). The CDR3 bases are TGTGCCTGGAGTGGTGCAGGCCTGTACGAGCAGTACTTC. It yields the protein CAWSGAGLYEQYF.

The chain is built from TRBV11-2 and TRBJ2-7; TRBD2 agrees at 9 bases. Germline V gives CDR1 SGHAT, CDR2 FQNNGV. Losses at the gene ends were 0 bases for V and 0 bases for J; bases not matched to a gene: 0. The CDR3 contains 15 residues. The DNA of the CDR3 is TGTGCCAGCAGCTTAGAGCGGGGGGGCTCCTACGAGCAGTACTTC. Translating it yields CASSLERGGSYEQYF.

This clone was detected a few times. J is TRBJ1-6 and V is TRBV30; D remains ambiguous. The germline V and J ends were trimmed by 1 base and 9 bases, with 7 bases remaining between them. The germline V gene encodes CDR1 GTSNPN and CDR2 SVGIG (reference sequence). The CDR3 is 12 amino acids. This CDR3 reads CAWSDSSSPLHF. The CDR3 DNA reads TGTGCCTGGAGTGACTCTAGTTCACCCCTCCACTTT.

In this sample, this clone turned up a few times. J is TRBJ1-2 and V is TRBV9, with no clear D. The V gene lost 0 bases and the J gene lost 0 bases, with 6 bases spanning the gap. CDR3 length: 14 amino acids. Germline V gene data show CDR1 as SGDLS and CDR2 as YYNGEE. CDR3 sequence reads: CASSVDGSNYGYTF. CDR3 nucleotides: TGTGCCAGCAGCGTAGACGGTTCTAACTATGGCTACACCTTC. Based on the CDR3 plus reference TRBV9 and TRBJ1-2, the full variable domain is DSGVTQTPKHLITATGQRVTLRCSPRSGDLSVYWYQQSLDQGLQFLIQYYNGEERAKGNILERFSAQQFPDLHSELNLSSLELGDSALYFCASSVDGSNYGYTFGSGTRLTVV.

This clone was seen only a few times. V usage is TRBV29-1 and J usage is TRBJ2-7, with 7 nucleotides matching TRBD2. With V trimmed by 4 bases and J by 5 bases, 8 bases remained unmatched. CDR3 length: 13 residues. The germline V gene encodes CDR1 SQVTM and CDR2 ANQGSEA. CDR3 bases: TGCAGCGTTGTTTTGGCGGGAGTTCACGAGCAGTACTTC. Encoded protein: CSVVLAGVHEQYF.